Listed here are 21 T cell receptor beta chains from one sample, sequenced in a study of CD8+ T cells in alopecia areata. Extracted RNA was reverse transcribed into cDNA, the sequencing template. Only in-frame clones appear in the TCRdb table, and some are missing; sequencing was by immunoSEQ multiplex PCR. The sample includes approximately 54,000 clones, about 96% of them seen just once. This specimen consisted of CD8+ T cells sorted from blood, obtained at week 0. These receptors all stem from a human donor with alopecia areata.

The chain is built from TRBV7-6 and TRBJ2-1; TRBD2 matches 12 bases. Germline V CDR1 and CDR2: SGHVS, FNYEAQ. Trimming cost V 1 base and J 7 bases; bases outside gene matches: 8. The CDR3 covers 17 residues. The CDR3 region is CASSLVASGGAGNEQFF. Written as DNA, the CDR3 is TGTGCCAGCAGCTTAGTTGCTAGCGGGGGGGCCGGGAATGAGCAGTTCTTC.

This chain connects TRBV5-4 to TRBJ1-4; no firm D call. The CDR3 length is 14 residues. Between the trimmed V and J ends, which lost 8 bases and 3 bases, there was a span of 14 bases. Looked up from germline, CDR1 is SGHNT and CDR2 is YYREEE (reference sequence). The CDR3 region has the DNA TGTGCCAGTGGAAGGTCCGGGGCTAATGAAAAACTGTTTTTT. As protein: CASGRSGANEKLFF.

The chain links TRBV4-1 to TRBJ1-2; D unclear. V was cut by 1 base and J by 2 bases, with 11 bases left in between. Germline CDR1 and CDR2: MGHRA and YSYEKL. The CDR3 sequence is 15 residues long. CDR3 coding DNA: TGCGCCAGCAGCCAAGTTCCCAGTGGGAACTATGGCTACACCTTC. Its protein is CASSQVPSGNYGYTF.

V gene TRBV10-3 combines with J gene TRBJ2-1, with D possibly being TRBD1 (6 bases). This CDR3 has 13 residues. Germline V gives CDR1 ENHRY, CDR2 SYGVKD. Trimming shortened V by 2 bases and J by 8 bases, and 10 bases separated the two germline ends. CDR3 nucleotides: TGTGCCATCAGTGAGGGGGGCATAGATGAGCAGTTCTTC. This gives the protein CAISEGGIDEQFF.

The CDR3 is CASSLGPTLYGYTF. CDR3 coding DNA: TGTGCCAGCAGCTTAGGACCGACCCTCTATGGCTACACCTTC. The chain employs TRBV7-9 and TRBJ1-2; D is ambiguous. The CDR3 is made up of 14 amino acids. CDR1 SEHNR and CDR2 FQNEAQ come from the germline V gene (reference sequence). V was shortened by 1 base and J by 4 bases, with 10 bases between the two germline ends. Full variable domain (remainder filled in from reference TRBV7-9 and TRBJ1-2): DTGVSQNPRHKITKRGQNVTFRCDPISEHNRLYWYRQTLGQGPEFLTYFQNEAQLEKSRLLSDRFSAERPKGSFSTLEIQRTEQGDSAMYLCASSLGPTLYGYTFGSGTRLTVV.

The rearrangement joins TRBV5-4 to TRBJ2-2; D is perhaps TRBD1 or TRBD2 (5 bases each). The CDR3 covers 15 residues. CDR1 and CDR2 (germline): SGHNT, YYREEE (reference sequence). Trimming removed 2 bases at V and 7 bases at J, with 15 bases between. The CDR3 protein is CASSLVGTAGGELFF. The CDR3 nucleotides are TGTGCCAGCAGCTTAGTCGGGACGGCGGGCGGGGAGCTGTTTTTT.

V usage is TRBV30 and J usage is TRBJ2-2; the D gene is possibly TRBD2 (5 bases). Trimming left V 0 bases short and J 5 bases short, with 10 bases between. Germline V gene data show CDR1 as GTSNPN and CDR2 as SVGIG (reference sequence). This CDR3 has 14 amino acids. The CDR3 loop is CAWSVNGRTGELFF. CDR3 coding DNA: TGTGCCTGGAGTGTAAATGGGAGAACCGGGGAGCTGTTTTTT.

The chain uses TRBV4-1 and TRBJ2-3; unclear D gene. The CDR3 covers 15 residues. With 4 bases removed from V and 0 bases from J, the gap between germline ends came to 11 bases. Germline CDR1 reads MGHRA; CDR2 reads YSYEKL. The CDR3 is CASSRNPRSTDTQYF. CDR3 coding DNA: TGCGCCAGCAGCCGAAACCCGAGGAGCACAGATACGCAGTATTTT.

This sequence joins TRBV2 and TRBJ1-1; 11 bases are a match to TRBD1. The junction had 10 bases not matched to a gene; V was cut back by 5 bases and J by 5 bases. Germline loops: CDR1 SNHLY, CDR2 FYNNEI. The CDR3 runs 16 residues. CDR3 in amino acids: CASSSDRGLVWTEAFF. In DNA, the CDR3 is TGTGCCAGCAGTTCGGACAGGGGGCTAGTGTGGACTGAAGCTTTCTTT.

The genes are TRBV5-1 and TRBJ2-3; 13 nucleotides line up with TRBD2. V shed 4 bases, J shed 9 bases, and the junction held 11 bases outside the gene matches. Germline V gene sequence: CDR1 SGHRS, CDR2 YFSETQ. CDR3 length: 16 amino acids. CDR3 protein: CASSTGLAGESVTQYF. The CDR3 region has the DNA TGCGCCAGCAGCACCGGACTAGCGGGGGAATCGGTAACGCAGTATTTT.

The chain uses TRBV5-6 and TRBJ2-5, with 15 bases lining up with TRBD2. Germline V gives CDR1 SGHDT, CDR2 YYEEEE. J was trimmed by 3 bases and V by 4 bases; bases with no gene match: 4. This CDR3 is 16 amino acids long. The CDR3 sequence is CASSPGLAGGEETQYF. In nucleotides, the CDR3 is TGTGCCAGCAGCCCGGGACTAGCGGGGGGTGAAGAGACCCAGTACTTC.

This sequence joins TRBV7-9 and TRBJ2-3; no reliable D call. The germline V gene has CDR1 SEHNR and CDR2 FQNEAQ (reference sequence). CDR3 length equals 12 residues. The V gene lost 5 bases and the J gene lost 0 bases, with 3 bases spanning the gap. CDR3 coding DNA: TGTGCCAGCAGCAGGAGCACAGATACGCAGTATTTT. It translates to CASSRSTDTQYF.

The CDR3 loop reads CASSTGWEAFF. The CDR3 bases are TGCGCCAGCAGCACGGGATGGGAAGCTTTCTTT. This sequence joins TRBV5-1 and TRBJ1-1; D ambiguous. The germline V and J ends were trimmed by 4 bases and 8 bases, with 9 bases remaining between them. The CDR3 length is 11 residues. Germline CDR1 reads SGHRS; CDR2 reads YFSETQ. Supplemented by reference TRBV5-1 and TRBJ1-1, the full variable domain reads KAGVTQTPRYLIKTRGQQVTLSCSPISGHRSVSWYQQTPGQGLQFLFEYFSETQRNKGNFPGRFSGRQFSNSRSEMNVSTLELGDSALYLCASSTGWEAFFGQGTRLTVV.

The chain is built from TRBV2 and TRBJ1-5; D might be TRBD1 (5 bases). V lost 2 bases and J lost 8, with 10 bases in between. Germline CDR1 is SNHLY and CDR2 is FYNNEI. The CDR3 has 13 amino acids. Here the CDR3 reads CASSERAGKPQHF. As DNA, the CDR3 is TGTGCCAGCAGTGAAAGGGCAGGGAAGCCCCAGCATTTT.

The chain links TRBV18 to TRBJ2-7; 9 bases agree with TRBD1. Germline CDR1 KGHSH, CDR2 LQKENI. This CDR3 has 15 residues. With 1 base clipped from V and 5 bases from J, the junction kept 6 bases outside the gene matches. CDR3 nucleotides: TGTGCCAGCTCACCACAAGGGACAGGGAACAACGAGCAGTACTTC. Protein: CASSPQGTGNNEQYF.

This rearrangement joins TRBV19 to TRBJ2-7; 9 nucleotides match TRBD1. CDR3 length: 14 residues. Germline V CDR1 and CDR2: LNHDA, SQIVND (reference sequence). J gave up 6 bases and V 5 bases, and 8 bases lay outside the gene matches. The CDR3 is CASSPGQGGIEQYF. The CDR3 DNA follows: TGTGCCAGTAGTCCGGGACAGGGTGGAATCGAGCAGTACTTC.

The genes are TRBV4-1 and TRBJ1-5; D is unresolved. V lost 0 bases, J lost 7 bases, and 16 bases lay in between. This CDR3 has 16 amino acids. Germline V gene lookup returns CDR1 MGHRA and CDR2 YSYEKL. CDR3 bases: TGCGCCAGCAGCCAAGATGGTTCCAGCGGCTACCAGCCCCAGCATTTT. It is translated as CASSQDGSSGYQPQHF.

The chain employs TRBV27 and TRBJ2-7; 7 nucleotides align to TRBD2. In germline, CDR1 is MNHEY, CDR2 SMNVEV (reference sequence). The CDR3 spans 16 residues. After removal of 1 base from V and 3 bases from J, the junction contained 9 bases not matched to a gene. This chain's CDR3 is CASSLFRPSGLYEQYF. The CDR3 nucleotides read TGTGCCAGCAGTTTATTCAGGCCTAGCGGACTCTACGAGCAGTACTTC.

This chain connects TRBV27 to TRBJ2-1; TRBD2 is a possible D gene (5 bases). This CDR3 spans 11 amino acids. Trimming removed 8 bases at V and 9 bases at J, with 11 bases between. Germline lookup yields CDR1 MNHEY and CDR2 SMNVEV (reference sequence). This chain's CDR3 is CASQKGGEQFF. Written as DNA, the CDR3 is TGTGCCAGCCAAAAAGGAGGTGAGCAGTTCTTC.

The chain has TRBV5-1 and TRBJ2-3, with D unresolved. The CDR3 consists of 13 residues. Germline-derived CDR1 and CDR2 are SGHRS and YFSETQ. V was trimmed by 0 bases and J by 7 bases, leaving 9 bases between them. In nucleotides, the CDR3 is TGCGCCAGCAGCTTGGACAGTCCACATACGCAGTATTTT. Its protein product is CASSLDSPHTQYF.

This clone has a single count. The chain employs TRBV27 and TRBJ1-2, with 7 bases matching TRBD1. Per the germline V gene, CDR1 is MNHEY and CDR2 is SMNVEV (reference sequence). J lost 3 bases, V lost 4 bases, and 2 bases had no gene match. The CDR3 is 13 residues long. Here the CDR3 DNA reads TGTGCCAGCAGTTCGGACAGGCACTATGGCTACACCTTC. The encoded protein is CASSSDRHYGYTF.